The T cell receptor (beta chain) described here comes from a study of somatic mutations in cytotoxic T cells in rheumatoid arthritis (TCRdb year 2017). About the full investigation: A FACSAria II or Sony SH800 was used to flow-sort some V beta antibody-stained T-cell populations at nearly 100% purity, and TCRB sequencing was also done on sorted V beta1+ cells. The study asked whether expanded CD8+ T-cell clones in newly diagnosed, untreated rheumatoid arthritis carry somatic mutations, and used TCRB deep sequencing to characterize clonality. TCRB deep sequencing was performed for approximately 60 rheumatoid arthritis patients and around 20 healthy controls. Patients and controls did not essentially differ in median age, which was nearly identical between the groups.

The paper as a whole reports these results and caveats: CD8+ T-cell clonality in rheumatoid arthritis patients was not significantly different from that in age-matched healthy controls. The largest CD8+ clone made up more than 20% of CD8+ cells in about an eighth of the 65 patients, and blood and synovial fluid shared several identical CD8+ TCRB sequences. It was unknown which antigens the expanded CD8+ clones targeted, and their absence from virus-specific databases did not exclude viral specificity. The slight TRBV07 underrepresentation in patients was not adjusted for multiple comparisons. CD8+ clonality increased with age in patients (Spearman r of about 0.49) but not in healthy controls.

TCRB CDR3 sequencing used the immunoSEQ assay on genomic DNA. Processing in the source paper ran as follows. Analyses were restricted to productive TCRB rearrangements. Clonality was calculated as a Shannon entropy-based productive clonality index, and a clone was defined by a unique TCRB CDR3 sequence. The template counts of each clone relative to the total templates per sample were used to calculate repertoire overlap between two samples. Flow cytometry-measured V-gene usage correlated with V-gene usage from TCRB sequencing, with a Spearman r of about 0.64. TCRdb obtained this table from immuneACCESS and retained in-frame rearrangements with V and J assigned. These tables miss some clones; where compared with another copy, unresolved V genes account for less than half of the shortfall, and the remainder is unexplained. The V and J calls and clone size were taken over from that table, and D and trimming were inferred from the DNA. Counted in this sample were more than 20,000 clones; approximately 86% of them appeared once. 18% of the sample is in the top ten clones.

As to this clone: The antigen it recognizes is unknown. No clone much larger than this one lies a single base away; base qualities are absent.

With a median age of 56 years (range roughly 20-80) and approximately 50% female, the healthy controls consisted of some 20 blood donors whose buffy coats were used. Flow cytometry confirmed the purity of CD4+ and CD8+ cells that had been isolated by positive magnetic bead selection on an AutoMACS. Peripheral blood mononuclear cells were isolated by Ficoll-Paque PLUS density gradient separation. DNA was extracted from CD4-enriched, CD8-enriched or PBMC samples with Nucleospin Tissue or Tissue XS kits and quantified with a Qubit 2.0 fluorometer. From the germline V gene (reference sequence), CDR1 is SEHNR and CDR2 is FQNEAQ. V is cut back by 4 bases and J by 3 bases, with 12 bases in the junction unmatched. Inclusive of the bounding cysteine and phenylalanine, the CDR3 is 17 residues long. Only CDR3 DNA is held: 51 bases, read in frame from base 1.

The sequenced sample consisted of CD8+ T cells sorted from blood. This clonotype was sampled from a woman aged 50 to 65 in good health. In this chain, TRBV7-9 is recombined with TRBJ1-1; TRBD1 aligns with 9 central bases. The sequenced DNA: TGTGCCAGCAGCTCTGGACAGGGGTTGCTATTGGACACTGAAGCTTTCTTT. Its translation reads: CASSSGQGLLLDTEAFF.